This T cell receptor (beta chain) was sequenced for a study of kidney transplant recipient with SARS-CoV-2 infection. TCRdb processed the reads anew with MiXCR; each CDR3 protein has one entry. The table records fewer than 250,000 distinct CDR3 sequences, more than 25% of them present only once. On this clonotype itself: A read error may be the cause here, since a much bigger clone is one base away.

V was cut by 4 bases and J by 9 bases, with 24 bases left in between. There are 16 residues in the CDR3. Germline CDR1 SGHNT, CDR2 YENEEA. This clonotype was sampled from a male patient in his 30s who had COVID-19 and was a kidney transplant recipient. Among the T cells, some may be from the graft donor. The input for sequencing was a blood sample, taken at baseline and between days 110 and 120 from a kidney transplant recipient. The chain uses TRBV11-3 and TRBJ2-5; tentative D call: TRBD2 (5 bases). CDR3 sequence: CASSCSLSDDAEAQYF. CDR3 bases: TGTGCCAGCAGCTGCAGCCTTTCCGATGATGCGGAGGCCCAGTACTTC.